Listed below are T cell receptor beta chains from one sample, sequenced in a study of blood T cell repertoires in COVID-19. Sequencing used immunoSEQ multiplex PCR; TCRdb keeps in-frame clones, though not all of them. This sample has approximately 220,000 clones, with 86% found just once. The sample was peripheral blood. The receptor source for this set is a woman between 45 and 60 years old with acute or convalescent COVID-19. Each CDR3 is given with its conserved first and last residue. The D gene is left open where the match is weak. Where a row states a size, it is once, few, many or the class of an expanded clone; other rows omit it.

.,TRBV19,.,12,TRBJ2-3,CASSVYTDTQYF,TGTGCCAGTAGTGTTTACACAGATACGCAGTATTTT
.,TRBV27,.,16,TRBJ1-4,CASKPDRLTTNEKLFF,TGTGCCAGCAAACCTGACAGACTGACAACTAATGAAAAACTGTTTTTT
few,TRBV24-1,.,14,TRBJ2-7,CATSENRVQGEQYF,TGTGCCACCAGTGAGAACAGGGTTCAAGGCGAGCAGTACTTC
few,TRBV18,.,13,TRBJ2-5,CASSPRRAETQYF,TGTGCCAGCTCACCAAGGAGGGCAGAGACCCAGTACTTC
.,TRBV5-5,.,15,TRBJ1-2,CASSGGGRRGYGYTF,TGTGCCAGCAGCGGGGGCGGCCGGCGAGGGTATGGCTACACCTTC
.,TRBV10-3,.,14,TRBJ1-2,CAISESEVNYGYTF,TGTGCCATCAGTGAGTCTGAGGTAAACTATGGCTACACCTTC
.,TRBV27,.,13,TRBJ2-3,CASTRPGDNTQYF,TGTGCCAGCACCCGACCCGGGGATAATACGCAGTATTTT
.,TRBV5-1,.,15,TRBJ2-5,CASSLALGGQETQYF,TGCGCCAGCAGCTTGGCACTCGGGGGTCAAGAGACCCAGTACTTC
.,TRBV6-5,TRBD1,15,TRBJ2-7,CASSKPGQGAIEQYF,TGTGCCAGCAGCAAGCCGGGACAGGGGGCTATCGAGCAGTACTTC
.,TRBV6-5,TRBD1,15,TRBJ1-5,CASRGDSYSNQPQHF,TGTGCCAGCAGGGGGGACAGTTATAGCAATCAGCCCCAGCATTTT
.,TRBV6-5,.,16,TRBJ1-1,CASSYSRGPMNTEAFF,TGTGCCAGCAGTTACTCAAGGGGCCCTATGAACACTGAAGCTTTCTTT
once,TRBV10-2,.,12,TRBJ1-6,CASGRGDSPLHF,TGCGCCAGCGGGAGGGGGGATTCACCCCTCCACTTT
.,TRBV6-1,TRBD1,16,TRBJ1-6,CASSVIKDRDSPPLHF,TGTGCCAGCAGTGTGATAAAGGACAGGGATTCTCCACCCCTCCACTTT